The source of this T cell receptor (beta chain) is a study of blood T cell repertoires in COVID-19. Study overall: The samples span acute and convalescent COVID-19 from the United States, Italy and Spain.

V was clipped by 5 bases and J by 2 bases; unmatched bases: 13. The CDR3 consists of 17 residues. Germline CDR1 and CDR2: LNHDA and SQIVND (reference sequence). Produced via immunoSEQ multiplex PCR; TCRdb's table is partial and in-frame only. The data hold approximately 98,000 clones, with roughly 80% observed a single time. This receptor was identified in a man older than 75 with acute or convalescent COVID-19. Sequenced sample: peripheral blood. V usage is TRBV19 and J usage is TRBJ2-7, with 9 bases identical to TRBD1. DNA for the CDR3: TGTGCCAGTAGTGCCCGCCAAGGGACAGGGAATCCCTACGAGCAGTACTTC. Amino acid sequence: CASSARQGTGNPYEQYF. Supplemented by reference TRBV19 and TRBJ2-7, the full variable domain reads DGGITQSPKYLFRKEGQNVTLSCEQNLNHDAMYWYRQDPGQGLRLIYYSQIVNDFQKGDIAEGYSVSREKKESFPLTVTSAQKNPTAFYLCASSARQGTGNPYEQYFGPGTRLTVT.